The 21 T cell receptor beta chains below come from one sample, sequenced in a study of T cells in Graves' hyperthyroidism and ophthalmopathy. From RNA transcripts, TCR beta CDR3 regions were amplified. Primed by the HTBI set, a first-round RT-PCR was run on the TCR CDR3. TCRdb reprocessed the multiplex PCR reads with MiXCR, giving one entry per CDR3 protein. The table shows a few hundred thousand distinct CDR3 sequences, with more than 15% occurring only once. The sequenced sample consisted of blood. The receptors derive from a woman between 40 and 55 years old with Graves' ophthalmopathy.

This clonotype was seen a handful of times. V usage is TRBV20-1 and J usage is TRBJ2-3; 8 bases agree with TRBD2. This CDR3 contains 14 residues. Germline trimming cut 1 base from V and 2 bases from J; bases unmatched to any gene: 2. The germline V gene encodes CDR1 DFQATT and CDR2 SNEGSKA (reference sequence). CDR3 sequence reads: CSARAGGVTDTQYF. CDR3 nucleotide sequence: TGCAGTGCTAGAGCCGGGGGGGTCACAGATACGCAGTATTTT.

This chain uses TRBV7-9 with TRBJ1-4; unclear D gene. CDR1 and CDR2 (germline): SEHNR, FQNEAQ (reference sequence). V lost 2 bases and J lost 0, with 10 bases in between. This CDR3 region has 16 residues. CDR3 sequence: CASSLFAGATNEKLFF. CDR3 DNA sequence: TGTGCCAGCAGCTTATTCGCGGGTGCAACTAATGAAAAACTGTTTTTT.

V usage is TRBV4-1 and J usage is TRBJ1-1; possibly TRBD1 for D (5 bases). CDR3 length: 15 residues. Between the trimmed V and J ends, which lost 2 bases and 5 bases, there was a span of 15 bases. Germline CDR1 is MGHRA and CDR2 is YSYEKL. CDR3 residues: CASSQTPWAGTEAFF. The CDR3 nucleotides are TGCGCCAGCAGCCAAACTCCCTGGGCAGGGACTGAAGCTTTCTTT.

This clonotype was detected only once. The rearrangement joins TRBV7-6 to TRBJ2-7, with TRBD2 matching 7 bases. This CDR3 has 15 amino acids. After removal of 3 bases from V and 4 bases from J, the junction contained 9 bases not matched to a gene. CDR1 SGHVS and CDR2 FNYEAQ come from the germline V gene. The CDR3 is CASSLHSGFLYEQYF. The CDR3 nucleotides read TGTGCCAGCAGCTTGCATAGCGGGTTTCTTTACGAGCAGTACTTC.

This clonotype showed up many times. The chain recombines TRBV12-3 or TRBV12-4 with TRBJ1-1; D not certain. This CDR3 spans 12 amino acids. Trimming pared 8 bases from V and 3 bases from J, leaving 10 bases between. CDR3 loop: CASRGGYTEAFF. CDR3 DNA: TGTGCCAGCCGCGGAGGGTACACTGAAGCTTTCTTT.

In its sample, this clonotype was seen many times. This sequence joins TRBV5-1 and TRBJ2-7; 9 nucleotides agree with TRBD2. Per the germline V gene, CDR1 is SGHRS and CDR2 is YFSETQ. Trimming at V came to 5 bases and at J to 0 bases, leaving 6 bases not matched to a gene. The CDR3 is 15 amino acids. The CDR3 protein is CASRPASGTSYEQYF. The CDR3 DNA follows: TGCGCCAGCAGACCGGCTAGCGGGACCTCCTACGAGCAGTACTTC.

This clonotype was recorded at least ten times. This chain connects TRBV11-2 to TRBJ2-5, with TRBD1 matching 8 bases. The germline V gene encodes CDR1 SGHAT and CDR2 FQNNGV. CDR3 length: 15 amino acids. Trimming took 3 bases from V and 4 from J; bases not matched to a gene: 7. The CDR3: CASSFHTGGRETQYF. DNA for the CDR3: TGTGCCAGCAGCTTCCACACAGGGGGGAGAGAGACCCAGTACTTC.

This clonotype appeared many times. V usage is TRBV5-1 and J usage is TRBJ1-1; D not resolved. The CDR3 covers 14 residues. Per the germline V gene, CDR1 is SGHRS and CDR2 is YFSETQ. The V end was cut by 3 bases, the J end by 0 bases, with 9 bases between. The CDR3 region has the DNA TGCGCCAGCAGCTCGACCTTCATGAACACTGAAGCTTTCTTT. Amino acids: CASSSTFMNTEAFF.

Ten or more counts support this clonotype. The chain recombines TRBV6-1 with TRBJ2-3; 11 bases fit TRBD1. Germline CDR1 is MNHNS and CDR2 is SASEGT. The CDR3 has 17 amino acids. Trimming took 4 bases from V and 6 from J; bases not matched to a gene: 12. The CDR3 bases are TGTGCCAGCAGTGCCATGCCGGGACAGGGGGTTTGGGATACGCAGTATTTT. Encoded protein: CASSAMPGQGVWDTQYF.

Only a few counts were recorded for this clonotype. The chain's CDR3 is CASSQRGNPTDTQYF. The DNA of the CDR3 is TGCGCCAGCAGCCAGCGGGGGAATCCCACAGATACGCAGTATTTT. J is TRBJ2-3 and V is TRBV4-1, with TRBD2 identical over 7 bases. The V and J ends lost 3 bases and 2 bases, in that order; junction bases with no gene match: 5. The V gene's germline CDR1 is MGHRA and CDR2 YSYEKL. CDR3 length: 15 amino acids.

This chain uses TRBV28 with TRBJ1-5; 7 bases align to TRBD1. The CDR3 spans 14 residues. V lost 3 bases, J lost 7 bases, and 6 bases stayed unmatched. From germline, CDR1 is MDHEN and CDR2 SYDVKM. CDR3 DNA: TGTGCCAGCAGTTTCGTAGGGGGCGTACAGCCCCAGCATTTT. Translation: CASSFVGGVQPQHF.

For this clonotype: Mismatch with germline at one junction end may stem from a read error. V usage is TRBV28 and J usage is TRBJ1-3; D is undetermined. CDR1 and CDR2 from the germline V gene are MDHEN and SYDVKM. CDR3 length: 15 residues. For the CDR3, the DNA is TGTGCCAGCCGTCCCACGGGTGACACTGGAAACACCGTATATTTT. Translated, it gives CASRPTGDTGNTVYF.

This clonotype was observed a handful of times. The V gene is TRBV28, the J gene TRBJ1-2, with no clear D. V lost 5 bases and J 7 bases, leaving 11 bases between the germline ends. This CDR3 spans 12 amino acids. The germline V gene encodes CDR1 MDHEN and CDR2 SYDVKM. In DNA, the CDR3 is TGTGCCAGCAGTGTTGAGGATTTTGGCTACACCTTC. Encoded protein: CASSVEDFGYTF.

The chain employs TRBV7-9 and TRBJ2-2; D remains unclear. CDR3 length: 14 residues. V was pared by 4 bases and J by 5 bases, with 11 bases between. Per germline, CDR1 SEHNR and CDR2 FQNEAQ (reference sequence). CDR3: CASSSSSRTGELFF. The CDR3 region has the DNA TGTGCCAGCAGCTCTTCCTCAAGGACCGGGGAGCTGTTTTTT.

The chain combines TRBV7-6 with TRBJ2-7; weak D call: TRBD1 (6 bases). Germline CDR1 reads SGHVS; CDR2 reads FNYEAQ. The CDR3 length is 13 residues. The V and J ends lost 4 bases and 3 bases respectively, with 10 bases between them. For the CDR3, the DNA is TGTGCCAGCAGCTCAGGACAGATCTACGAGCAGTACTTC. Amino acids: CASSSGQIYEQYF.

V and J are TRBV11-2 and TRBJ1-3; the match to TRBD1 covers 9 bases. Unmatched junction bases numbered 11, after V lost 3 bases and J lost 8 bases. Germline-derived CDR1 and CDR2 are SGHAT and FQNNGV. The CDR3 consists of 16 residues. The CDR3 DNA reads TGTGCCAGCAGCTTCCGTGGGACAGGGCATTTTGACACCATATATTTT. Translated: CASSFRGTGHFDTIYF. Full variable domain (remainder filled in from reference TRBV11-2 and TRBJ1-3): EAGVAQSPRYKIIEKRQSVAFWCNPISGHATLYWYQQILGQGPKLLIQFQNNGVVDDSQLPKDRFSAERLKGVDSTLKIQPAKLEDSAVYLCASSFRGTGHFDTIYFGEGSWLTVV.

The CDR3, as DNA: TGTGCCAGCAGCTCGTGGTCGGCTAGCGGGAGGGCCTACAATGAGCAGTTCTTC. Protein sequence: CASSSWSASGRAYNEQFF. The chain recombines TRBV11-1 with TRBJ2-1; 12 positions agree with TRBD2. The germline CDR1 and CDR2 sequences are SGHAT and FQDESV (reference sequence). The CDR3 consists of 18 residues. After removal of 4 bases from V and 2 bases from J, the junction contained 9 bases not matched to a gene.

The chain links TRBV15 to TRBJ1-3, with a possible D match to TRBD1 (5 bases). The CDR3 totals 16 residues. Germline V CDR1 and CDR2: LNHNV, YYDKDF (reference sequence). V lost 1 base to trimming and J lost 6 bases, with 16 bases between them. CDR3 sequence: CATSRAPRGVENTIYF. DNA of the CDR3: TGTGCCACCAGCAGAGCTCCTCGGGGGGTAGAAAACACCATATATTTT.

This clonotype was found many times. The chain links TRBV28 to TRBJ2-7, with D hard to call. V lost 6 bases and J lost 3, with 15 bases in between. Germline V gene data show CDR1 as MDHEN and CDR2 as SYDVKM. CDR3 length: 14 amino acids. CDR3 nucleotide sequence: TGTGCCAGCAGCACGACGGCCCTTCTCTACGAGCAGTACTTC. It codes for CASSTTALLYEQYF.

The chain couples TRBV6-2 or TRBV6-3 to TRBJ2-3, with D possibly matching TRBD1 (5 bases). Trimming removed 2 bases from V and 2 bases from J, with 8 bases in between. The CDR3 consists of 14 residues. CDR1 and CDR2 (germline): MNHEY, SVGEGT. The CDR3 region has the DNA TGTGCCAGCAGTTACGGGGCCCACACAGATACGCAGTATTTT. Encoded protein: CASSYGAHTDTQYF.

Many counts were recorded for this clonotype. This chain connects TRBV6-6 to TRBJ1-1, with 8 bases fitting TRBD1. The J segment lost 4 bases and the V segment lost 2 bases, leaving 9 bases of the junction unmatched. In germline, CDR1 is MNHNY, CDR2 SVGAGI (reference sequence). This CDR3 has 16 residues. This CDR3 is CASSYPPDRAGTEAFF. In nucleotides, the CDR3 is TGTGCCAGCAGTTACCCGCCGGACAGGGCGGGCACTGAAGCTTTCTTT.